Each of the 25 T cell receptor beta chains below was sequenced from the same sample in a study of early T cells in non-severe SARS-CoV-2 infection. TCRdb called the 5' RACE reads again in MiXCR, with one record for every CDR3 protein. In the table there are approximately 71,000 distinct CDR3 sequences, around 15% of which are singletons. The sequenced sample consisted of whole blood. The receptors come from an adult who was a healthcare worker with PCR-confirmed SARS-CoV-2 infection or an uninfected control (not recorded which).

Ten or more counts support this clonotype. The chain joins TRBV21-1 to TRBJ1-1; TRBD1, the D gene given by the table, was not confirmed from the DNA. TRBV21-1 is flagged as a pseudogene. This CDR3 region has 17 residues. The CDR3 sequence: CASSKAPPPGRNTEAFF. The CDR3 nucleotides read TGTGCCAGCAGCAAAGCCCCCCCTCCAGGGAGGAACACTGAAGCTTTCTTT.

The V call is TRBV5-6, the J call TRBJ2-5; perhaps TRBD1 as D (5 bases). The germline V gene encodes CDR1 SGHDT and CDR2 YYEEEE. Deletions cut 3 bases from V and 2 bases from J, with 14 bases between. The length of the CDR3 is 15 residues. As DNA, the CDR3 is TGTGCCAGCAGCTCCCTTGACAGCCTTCAAGAGACCCAGTACTTC. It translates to CASSSLDSLQETQYF.

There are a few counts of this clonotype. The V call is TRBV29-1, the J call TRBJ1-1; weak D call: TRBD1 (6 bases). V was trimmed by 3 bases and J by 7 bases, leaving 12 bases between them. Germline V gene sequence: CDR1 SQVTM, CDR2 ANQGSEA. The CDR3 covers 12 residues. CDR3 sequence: CSVDSGAGEAFF. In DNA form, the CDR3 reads TGCAGCGTTGATTCAGGGGCGGGTGAAGCTTTCTTT.

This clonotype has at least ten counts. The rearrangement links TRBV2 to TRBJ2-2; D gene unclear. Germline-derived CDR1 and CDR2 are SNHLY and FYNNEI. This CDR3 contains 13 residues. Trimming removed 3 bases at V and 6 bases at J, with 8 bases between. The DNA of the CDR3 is TGTGCCAGCAGTGAGGCCCGTCCCGGGGAGCTGTTTTTT. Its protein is CASSEARPGELFF. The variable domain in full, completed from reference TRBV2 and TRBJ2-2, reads EPEVTQTPSHQVTQMGQEVILRCVPISNHLYFYWYRQILGQKVEFLVSFYNNEISEKSEIFDDQFSVERPDGSNFTLKIRSTKLEDSAMYFCASSEARPGELFFGEGSRLTVL.

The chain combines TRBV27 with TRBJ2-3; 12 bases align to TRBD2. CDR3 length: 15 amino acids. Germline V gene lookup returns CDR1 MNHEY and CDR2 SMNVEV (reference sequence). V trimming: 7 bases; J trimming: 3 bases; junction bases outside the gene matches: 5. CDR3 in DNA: TGTGCCAGCAAACTAGCGGGGGGACCTACAGATACGCAGTATTTT. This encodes CASKLAGGPTDTQYF.

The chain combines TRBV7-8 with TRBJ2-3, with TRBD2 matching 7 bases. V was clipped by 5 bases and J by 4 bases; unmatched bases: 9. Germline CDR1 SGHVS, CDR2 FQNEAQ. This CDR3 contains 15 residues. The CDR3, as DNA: TGTGCCAGCAGCGCCGACAGCGGGACCGCAGATACGCAGTATTTT. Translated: CASSADSGTADTQYF.

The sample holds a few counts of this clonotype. The CDR3: CASSSGERYYEQYF. As DNA, the CDR3 is TGCGCCAGCAGTTCGGGGGAGAGGTACTACGAGCAGTACTTC. This chain connects TRBV10-2 to TRBJ2-7; the D gene is possibly TRBD2 (6 bases). The CDR3 contains 14 residues. V was shortened by 5 bases and J by 3 bases, with 14 bases between the two germline ends. Germline V CDR1 and CDR2: WSHSY, SAAADI.

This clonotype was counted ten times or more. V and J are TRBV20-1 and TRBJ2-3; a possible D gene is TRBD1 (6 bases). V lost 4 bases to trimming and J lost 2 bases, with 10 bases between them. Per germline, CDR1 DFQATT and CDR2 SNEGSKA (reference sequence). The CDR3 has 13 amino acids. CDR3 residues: CSATTGPTDTQYF. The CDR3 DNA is TGCAGTGCTACGACAGGACCCACAGATACGCAGTATTTT.

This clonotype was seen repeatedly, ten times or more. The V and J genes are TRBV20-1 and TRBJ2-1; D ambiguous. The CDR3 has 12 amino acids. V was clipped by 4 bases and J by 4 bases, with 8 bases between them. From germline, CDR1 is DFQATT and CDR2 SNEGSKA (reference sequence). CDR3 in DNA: TGCAGTGCTACCTGGACGTACAATGAGCAGTTCTTC. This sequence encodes CSATWTYNEQFF.

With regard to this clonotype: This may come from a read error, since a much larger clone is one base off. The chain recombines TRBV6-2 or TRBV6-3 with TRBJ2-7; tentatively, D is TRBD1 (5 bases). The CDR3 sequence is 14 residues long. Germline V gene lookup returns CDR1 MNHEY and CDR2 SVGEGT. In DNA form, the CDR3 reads TGTGCCAGCAGGAGTTGGCAGGGTACCTACAAGCAGTACTTC. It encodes CASRSWQGTYKQYF.

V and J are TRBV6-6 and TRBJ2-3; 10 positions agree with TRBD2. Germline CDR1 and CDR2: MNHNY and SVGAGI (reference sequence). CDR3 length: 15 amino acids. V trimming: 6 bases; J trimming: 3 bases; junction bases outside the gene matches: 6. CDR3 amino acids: CASRTTSGDTDTQYF. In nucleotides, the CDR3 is TGTGCCAGCAGAACAACTAGCGGGGATACAGATACGCAGTATTTT.

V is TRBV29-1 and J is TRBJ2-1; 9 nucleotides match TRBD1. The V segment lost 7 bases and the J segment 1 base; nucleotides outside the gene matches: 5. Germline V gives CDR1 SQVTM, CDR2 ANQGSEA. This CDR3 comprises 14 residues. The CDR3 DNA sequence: TGCAGCGCCGACAGGGGGGGATCCTACAATGAGCAGTTCTTC. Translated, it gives CSADRGGSYNEQFF.

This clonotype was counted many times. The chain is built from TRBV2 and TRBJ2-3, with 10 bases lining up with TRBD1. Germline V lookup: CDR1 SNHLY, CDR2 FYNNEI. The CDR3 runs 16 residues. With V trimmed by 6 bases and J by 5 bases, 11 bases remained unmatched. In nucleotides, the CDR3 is TGTGCCAGCAGATCCCGGACAGGGGGAAAGGGAGATACGCAGTATTTT. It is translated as CASRSRTGGKGDTQYF.

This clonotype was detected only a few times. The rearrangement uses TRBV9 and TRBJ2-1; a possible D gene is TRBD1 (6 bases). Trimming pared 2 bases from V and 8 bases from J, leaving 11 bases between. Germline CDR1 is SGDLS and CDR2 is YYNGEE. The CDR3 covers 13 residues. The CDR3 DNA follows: TGTGCCAGCAGCGTGACTCAGGGGCATGAGCAGTTCTTC. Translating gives CASSVTQGHEQFF.

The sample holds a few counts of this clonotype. In DNA form, the CDR3 reads TGTGCCAGCAGCTATAGCGGTGGTCGGGCAAAAACCTATGGCTACACCTTC. The encoded protein is CASSYSGGRAKTYGYTF. J is TRBJ1-2 and V is TRBV7-2; D is uncertain. Germline V CDR1 and CDR2: SGHTA, FQGNSA. The CDR3 consists of 17 residues. Trimming pared 4 bases from V and 4 bases from J, leaving 22 bases between.

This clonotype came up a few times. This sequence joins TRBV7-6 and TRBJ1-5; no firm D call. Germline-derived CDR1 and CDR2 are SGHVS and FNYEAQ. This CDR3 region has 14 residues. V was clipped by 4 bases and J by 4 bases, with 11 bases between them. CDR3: CASSSDTFNQPQHF. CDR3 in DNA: TGTGCCAGCAGCTCCGACACTTTTAATCAGCCCCAGCATTTT.

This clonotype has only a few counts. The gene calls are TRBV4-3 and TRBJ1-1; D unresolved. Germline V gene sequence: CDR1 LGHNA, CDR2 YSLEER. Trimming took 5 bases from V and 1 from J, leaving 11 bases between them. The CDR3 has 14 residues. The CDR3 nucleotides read TGCGCCAGCAGCTCTGGTGTTGGGAACACTGAAGCTTTCTTT. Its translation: CASSSGVGNTEAFF.

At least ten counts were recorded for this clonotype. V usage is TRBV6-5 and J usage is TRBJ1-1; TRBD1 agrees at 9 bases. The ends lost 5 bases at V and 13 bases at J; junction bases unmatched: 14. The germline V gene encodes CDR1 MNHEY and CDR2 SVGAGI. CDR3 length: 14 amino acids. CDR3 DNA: TGTGCCAGCAGTCCCCGACAGGGGGTACTGAAGCTTTTCTTT. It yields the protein CASSPRQGVLKLFF.

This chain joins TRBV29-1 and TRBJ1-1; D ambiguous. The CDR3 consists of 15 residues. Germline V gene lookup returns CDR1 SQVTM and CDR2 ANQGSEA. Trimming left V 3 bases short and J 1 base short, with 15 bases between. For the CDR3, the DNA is TGCAGCGTTGAGGCGGAGAACCCGTGGAACACTGAAGCTTTCTTT. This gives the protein CSVEAENPWNTEAFF.

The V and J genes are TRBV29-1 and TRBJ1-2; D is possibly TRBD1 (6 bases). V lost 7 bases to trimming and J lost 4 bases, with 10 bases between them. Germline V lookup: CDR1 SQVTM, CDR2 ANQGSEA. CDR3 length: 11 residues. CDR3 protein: CSAMDSYGYTF. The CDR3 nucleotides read TGCAGCGCCATGGACAGCTATGGCTACACCTTC.

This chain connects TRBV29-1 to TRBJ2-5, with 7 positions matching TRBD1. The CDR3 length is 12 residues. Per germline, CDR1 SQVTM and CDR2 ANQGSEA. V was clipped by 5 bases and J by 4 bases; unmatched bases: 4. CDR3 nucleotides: TGCAGCGTTCGGGACAGTCCAGAGACCCAGTACTTC. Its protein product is CSVRDSPETQYF.

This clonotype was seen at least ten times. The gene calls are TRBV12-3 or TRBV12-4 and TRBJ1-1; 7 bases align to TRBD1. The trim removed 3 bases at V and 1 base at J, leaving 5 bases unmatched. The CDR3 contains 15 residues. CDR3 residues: CASSFLRDRNTEAFF. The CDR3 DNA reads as TGTGCCAGCAGTTTCCTCCGGGACAGGAACACTGAAGCTTTCTTT.

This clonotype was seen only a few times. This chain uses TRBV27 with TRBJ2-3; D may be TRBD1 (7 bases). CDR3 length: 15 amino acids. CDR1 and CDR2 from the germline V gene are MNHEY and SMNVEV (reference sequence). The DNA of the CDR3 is TGTGCTACCACGCCGGAGGGGGCTTTGACAGATACGCAGTATTTT. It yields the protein CATTPEGALTDTQYF.

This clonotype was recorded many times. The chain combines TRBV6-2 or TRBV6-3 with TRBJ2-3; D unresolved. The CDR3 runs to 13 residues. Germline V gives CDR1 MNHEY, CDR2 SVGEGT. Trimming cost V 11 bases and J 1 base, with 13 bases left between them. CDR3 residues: CAVAGRRTDTQYF. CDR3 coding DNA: TGTGCCGTCGCTGGTCGGCGCACAGATACGCAGTATTTT.

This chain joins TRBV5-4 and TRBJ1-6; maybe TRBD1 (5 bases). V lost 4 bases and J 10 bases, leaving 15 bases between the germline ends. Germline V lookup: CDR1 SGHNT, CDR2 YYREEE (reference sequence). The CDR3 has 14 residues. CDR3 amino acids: CASSLPDNRSPLHF. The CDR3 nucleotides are TGTGCCAGCAGCCTACCAGACAACAGGTCACCCCTCCACTTT.